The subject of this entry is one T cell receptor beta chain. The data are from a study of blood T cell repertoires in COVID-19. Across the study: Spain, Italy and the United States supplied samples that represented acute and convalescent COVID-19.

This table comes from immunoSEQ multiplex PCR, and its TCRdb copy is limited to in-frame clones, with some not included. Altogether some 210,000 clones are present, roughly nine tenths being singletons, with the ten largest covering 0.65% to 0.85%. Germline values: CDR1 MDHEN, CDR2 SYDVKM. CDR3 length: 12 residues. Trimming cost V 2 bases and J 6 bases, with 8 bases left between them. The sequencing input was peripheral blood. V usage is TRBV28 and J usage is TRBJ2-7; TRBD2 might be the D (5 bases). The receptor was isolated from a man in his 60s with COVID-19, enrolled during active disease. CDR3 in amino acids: CASSLAGSEQYF. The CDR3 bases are TGTGCCAGCAGTTTAGCGGGTTCCGAGCAGTACTTC.